A selection of T cell receptor beta chains follows, all from one sample in a study of beta chain features in type 1 diabetes. TCRdb's table, derived via immunoSEQ multiplex PCR, lists solely in-frame clones and lacks some. The sample shows 350,000 to 400,000 clones, about 16% of them seen only once. Sequences were obtained from naive CD4+ T cells from blood. The source is a young woman in good health. The CDR3 runs from the conserved cysteine through the conserved F or W. A D gene is named only where the DNA matches it firmly. Size tells how often a clone was seen (once, few, many) or the class of an expanded clone, and some rows leave it out.

V	size	J	D	CDR3	DNA
TRBV2	few	TRBJ2-2	TRBD1	CASSEGQGVTGELFF	TGTGCCAGCAGTGAAGGACAGGGAGTGACCGGGGAGCTGTTTTTT
TRBV29-1	.	TRBJ2-5	TRBD1	CSVEDLHRGRETQYF	TGCAGCGTTGAAGATCTTCACAGGGGGCGTGAGACCCAGTACTTC
TRBV5-1	.	TRBJ1-3	.	CASSLDIRSGNTIYF	TGCGCCAGCAGCTTGGACATCAGGTCTGGAAACACCATATATTTT
TRBV7-2	few	TRBJ2-5	.	CASSSEGLQETQYF	TGTGCCAGCAGCTCCGAGGGACTTCAAGAGACCCAGTACTTC
TRBV5-1	few	TRBJ2-7	TRBD1	CASSRGTGDIYEQYF	TGCGCCAGCAGCCGGGGGACAGGGGACATCTACGAGCAGTACTTC
TRBV6-5	.	TRBJ2-1	TRBD2	CASYPAGPYNEQFF	TGTGCCAGCTACCCAGCGGGACCCTACAATGAGCAGTTCTTC
TRBV29-1	.	TRBJ1-5	.	CSVGGFGNQPQHF	TGCAGCGTTGGAGGGTTTGGCAATCAGCCCCAGCATTTT
TRBV7-2	few	TRBJ2-3	.	CASSLYTDTQYF	TGTGCCAGCAGCTTATACACAGATACGCAGTATTTT
TRBV13	.	TRBJ2-3	TRBD2	CASSPRTSGMTDTQYF	TGTGCCAGCAGCCCCCGTACTAGCGGGATGACAGATACGCAGTATTTT
TRBV13	few	TRBJ2-7	TRBD1	CASSRHPGQGFYEQYF	TGTGCCAGCAGTCGCCACCCGGGACAGGGGTTCTACGAGCAGTACTTC
TRBV6-6	.	TRBJ1-5	.	CASSTRRVSSNQPQHF	TGTGCCAGCAGTACCCGACGGGTCAGTAGCAATCAGCCCCAGCATTTT
TRBV19	few	TRBJ1-5	TRBD1	CASSAAGQGGNQPQHF	TGTGCCAGTAGTGCAGCTGGACAGGGAGGCAATCAGCCCCAGCATTTT
TRBV5-4	once	TRBJ2-1	TRBD2	CASSLTSGTTHNEQFF	TGTGCCAGCAGCTTGACTAGCGGGACGACCCACAATGAGCAGTTCTTC
TRBV6-1	.	TRBJ1-5	.	CASSPNDQPQHF	TGTGCCAGCAGTCCAAATGATCAGCCCCAGCATTTT
TRBV9	.	TRBJ2-7	.	CASSVEDNREQYF	TGTGCCAGCAGCGTAGAGGACAACAGGGAGCAGTACTTC
TRBV30	few	TRBJ1-5	.	CAFMTGNQPQHF	TGTGCCTTCATGACCGGGAATCAGCCCCAGCATTTT
TRBV10-3	few	TRBJ2-6	TRBD1	CAIGTGVSGANVLTF	TGTGCCATAGGGACAGGGGTTTCTGGGGCCAACGTCCTGACTTTC
TRBV28	.	TRBJ2-7	TRBD1	CASSSTGEEQYF	TGTGCCAGCAGTTCGACAGGGGAGGAGCAGTACTTC
TRBV30	few	TRBJ1-1	.	CAWRLSRGMNTEAFF	TGTGCCTGGAGACTGAGTCGGGGAATGAACACTGAAGCTTTCTTT
TRBV30	.	TRBJ1-5	.	CAWGTRGGQPQHF	TGTGCCTGGGGCACCAGGGGTGGGCAGCCCCAGCATTTT
TRBV7-7	few	TRBJ2-1	TRBD2	CASSYGLAGNNEQFF	TGTGCTAGCAGCTACGGACTAGCGGGTAACAATGAGCAGTTCTTC
TRBV5-4	once	TRBJ2-1	TRBD2	CASSGFGTSGYNEQFF	TGTGCCAGCAGCGGCTTCGGAACTAGCGGATACAATGAGCAGTTCTTC
TRBV30	few	TRBJ2-2	.	CAWRGPNGAGELFF	TGTGCCTGGAGAGGACCTAACGGGGCCGGGGAGCTGTTTTTT
TRBV30	.	TRBJ1-5	.	CAWSRGGKPQHF	TGTGCCTGGAGTAGGGGCGGAAAGCCCCAGCATTTT
TRBV30	.	TRBJ1-5	TRBD1	CAWRRTGNNQPQHF	TGTGCCTGGAGAAGGACAGGTAACAATCAGCCCCAGCATTTT
TRBV29-1	few	TRBJ2-3	TRBD1	CSVSRDSFLTDTQYF	TGCAGCGTTTCTAGGGACAGTTTCCTCACAGATACGCAGTATTTT
TRBV6-5	.	TRBJ2-7	TRBD1	CASSYSGTASSYEQYF	TGTGCCAGCAGTTACTCCGGGACAGCATCCTCCTACGAGCAGTACTTC
TRBV28	few	TRBJ2-7	.	CASSSDEQYF	TGTGCCAGCAGTTCAGACGAGCAGTACTTC
TRBV27	.	TRBJ2-4	.	CASSPGLAKNIQYF	TGTGCCAGCTCGCCGGGACTAGCCAAAAACATTCAGTACTTC
TRBV7-6	.	TRBJ1-1	TRBD1	CASSIPGGYTEAFF	TGTGCCAGCAGCATCCCAGGGGGGTACACTGAAGCTTTCTTT
TRBV7-7	few	TRBJ2-5	.	CASSLGTPQETQYF	TGTGCCAGCAGCCTAGGGACTCCCCAAGAGACCCAGTACTTC